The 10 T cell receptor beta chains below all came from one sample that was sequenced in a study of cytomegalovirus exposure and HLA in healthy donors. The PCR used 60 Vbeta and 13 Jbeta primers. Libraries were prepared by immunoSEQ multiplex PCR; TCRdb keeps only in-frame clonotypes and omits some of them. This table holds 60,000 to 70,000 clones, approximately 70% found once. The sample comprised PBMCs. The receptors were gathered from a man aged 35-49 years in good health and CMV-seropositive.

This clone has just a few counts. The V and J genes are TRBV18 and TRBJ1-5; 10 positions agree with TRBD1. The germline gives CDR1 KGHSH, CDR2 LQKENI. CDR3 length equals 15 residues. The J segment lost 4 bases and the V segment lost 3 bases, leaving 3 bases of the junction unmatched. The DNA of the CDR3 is TGTGCCAGCTCACCGACAGGGGGCAAGAATCAGCCCCAGCATTTT. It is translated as CASSPTGGKNQPQHF.

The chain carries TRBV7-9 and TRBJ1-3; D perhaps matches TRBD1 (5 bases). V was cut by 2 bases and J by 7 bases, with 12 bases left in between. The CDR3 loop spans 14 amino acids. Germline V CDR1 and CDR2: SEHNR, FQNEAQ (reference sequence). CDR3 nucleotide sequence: TGTGCCAGCAGCTTACAGGGATATGGTAACACCATATATTTT. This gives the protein CASSLQGYGNTIYF.

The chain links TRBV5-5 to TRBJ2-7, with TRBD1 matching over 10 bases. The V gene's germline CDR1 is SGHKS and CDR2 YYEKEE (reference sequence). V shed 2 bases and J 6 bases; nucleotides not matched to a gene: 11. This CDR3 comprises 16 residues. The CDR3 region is CASSFSTGTGAFEQYF. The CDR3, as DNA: TGTGCCAGCAGCTTCTCGACCGGGACAGGGGCTTTCGAGCAGTACTTC.

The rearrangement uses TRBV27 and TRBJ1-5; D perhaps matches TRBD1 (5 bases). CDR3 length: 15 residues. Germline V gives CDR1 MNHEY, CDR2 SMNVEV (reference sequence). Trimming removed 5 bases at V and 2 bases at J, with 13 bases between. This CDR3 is CASSLGGLGNQPQHF. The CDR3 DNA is TGTGCCAGCAGTCTGGGGGGGTTAGGCAATCAGCCCCAGCATTTT.

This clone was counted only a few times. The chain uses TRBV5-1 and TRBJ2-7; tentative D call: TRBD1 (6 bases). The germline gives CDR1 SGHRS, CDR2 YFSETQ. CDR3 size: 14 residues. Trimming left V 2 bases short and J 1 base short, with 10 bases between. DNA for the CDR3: TGCGCCAGCAGCTTTTCTAGGGGGTCCTACGAGCAGTACTTC. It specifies CASSFSRGSYEQYF.

Here the CDR3 DNA reads TGTGCCAGCAGTCCAGGGGAGGGTGGCTACACCTTC. Protein: CASSPGEGGYTF. The chain joins TRBV6-5 to TRBJ1-2, with D perhaps TRBD1 (6 bases). The CDR3 loop spans 12 amino acids. Germline-derived CDR1 and CDR2 are MNHEY and SVGAGI. Trimming stripped 5 bases from V and 7 bases from J, with 11 bases between.

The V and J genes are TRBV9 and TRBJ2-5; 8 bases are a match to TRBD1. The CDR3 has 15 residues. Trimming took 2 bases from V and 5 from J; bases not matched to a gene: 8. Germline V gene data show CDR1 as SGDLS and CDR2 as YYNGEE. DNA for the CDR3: TGTGCCAGCAGCGTGGGCGGACAGGGTGGGGAGACCCAGTACTTC. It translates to CASSVGGQGGETQYF.

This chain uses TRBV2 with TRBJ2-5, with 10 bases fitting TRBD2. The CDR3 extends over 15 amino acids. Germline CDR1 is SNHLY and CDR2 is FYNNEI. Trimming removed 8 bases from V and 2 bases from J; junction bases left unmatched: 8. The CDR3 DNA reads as TGTGCCAGCGGACTAGCGGACAGAAGGCAAGAGACCCAGTACTTC. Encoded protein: CASGLADRRQETQYF.

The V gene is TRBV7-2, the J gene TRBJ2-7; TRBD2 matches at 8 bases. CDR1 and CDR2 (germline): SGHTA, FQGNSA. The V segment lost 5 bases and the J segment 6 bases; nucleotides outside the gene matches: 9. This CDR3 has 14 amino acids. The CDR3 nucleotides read TGTGCCAGCAGCGTCATTAGCGGGACGGCCGAGCAGTACTTC. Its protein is CASSVISGTAEQYF. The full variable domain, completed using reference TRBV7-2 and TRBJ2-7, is GAGVSQSPSNKVTEKGKDVELRCDPISGHTALYWYRQSLGQGLEFLIYFQGNSAPDKSGLPSDRFSAERTGGSVSTLTIQRTQQEDSAVYLCASSVISGTAEQYFGPGTRLTVT.

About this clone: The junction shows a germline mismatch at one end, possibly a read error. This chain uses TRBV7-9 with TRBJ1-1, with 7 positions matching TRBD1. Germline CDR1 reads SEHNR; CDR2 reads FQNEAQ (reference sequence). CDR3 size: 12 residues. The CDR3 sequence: CSSSLEGAEAFF. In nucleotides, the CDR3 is TGTTCCAGCAGCCTAGAGGGGGCGGAAGCTTTCTTT. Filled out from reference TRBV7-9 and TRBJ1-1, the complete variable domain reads DTGVSQNPRHKITKRGQNVTFRCDPISEHNRLYWYRQTLGQGPEFLTYFQNEAQLEKSRLLSDRFSAERPKGSFSTLEIQRTEQGDSAMYLCSSSLEGAEAFFGQGTRLTVV.